Here is one T cell receptor beta chain with its context. The data were obtained in a study of shared clonotypes between healthy human individuals. Sorted-subset replicate PCRs used 150 to 200 ng of genomic DNA. This amount corresponded to some 30,000 T cell genomes. The data were produced by immunoSEQ multiplex PCR, yet TCRdb's version contains in-frame clones alone and is incomplete. The table has 1.5 million to 2.5 million clones, just under 95% seen once. Per germline, CDR1 SGHAT and CDR2 FQNNGV. V was pared by 4 bases and J by 7 bases, with 7 bases of the junction left unmatched. The CDR3 extends over 14 amino acids. Naive CD8 cells lacked CD45RO and underwent positive selection for CCR7, leaving out terminally differentiated effector memory CD45RA+ cells.

V and J are TRBV11-2 and TRBJ2-1, with 7 nucleotides matching TRBD2. The receptor's source is a man younger than 30 in good health. Specimen: naive CD8+ T cells sorted from blood. The CDR3 region is CASSWSASGNEQFF. The CDR3 coding sequence is TGTGCCAGCAGCTGGTCGGCTAGCGGTAATGAGCAGTTCTTC.